A selection of T cell receptor beta chains follows, all from one sample in a study of blood T cell repertoires in COVID-19. Using immunoSEQ multiplex PCR, the repertoire was profiled, and TCRdb retains in-frame clones only, with some absent. The table has some 350,000 clones, approximately 87% seen once. Sample: PBMCs or T cells enriched from blood (not recorded which). These receptors were taken from a woman in her thirties who had recovered from COVID-19. Each CDR3 is given without its conserved first and last residue. The order of the fields is D gene, V gene, CDR3 protein. D genes are given only for firm matches.

d_gene: TRBD1
v_gene: TRBV6-5
CDR3aa: ATHRGKNSPLH

d_gene: TRBD2
v_gene: TRBV7-9
CDR3aa: ASSLGSGTSADTQY

d_gene: .
v_gene: TRBV5-1
CDR3aa: ASSPTGGRETQY

d_gene: .
v_gene: TRBV15
CDR3aa: ATSRDGGGRVPPIHNQPQH

d_gene: .
v_gene: TRBV14
CDR3aa: ASSQGLDIHNEQF

d_gene: .
v_gene: TRBV7-2
CDR3aa: ASSLRGGSNQPQH

d_gene: TRBD1
v_gene: TRBV10-3
CDR3aa: AISRSGQGEGEQY

d_gene: .
v_gene: TRBV6-1
CDR3aa: ASSEARGANTGELF

d_gene: .
v_gene: TRBV28
CDR3aa: ASSTQGKSNTEAF

d_gene: .
v_gene: TRBV7-2
CDR3aa: ASSLAGVGEQY

d_gene: .
v_gene: TRBV30
CDR3aa: AWRLGPDTQY

d_gene: .
v_gene: TRBV19
CDR3aa: ASSPGFSYEQY

d_gene: .
v_gene: TRBV3-1/TRBV3-2
CDR3aa: ASSQEGWGARQPQH

d_gene: .
v_gene: TRBV7-6
CDR3aa: ASSLDGGNYGYT

d_gene: .
v_gene: TRBV7-2
CDR3aa: ASSHLGSAQGARGYEQF

d_gene: .
v_gene: TRBV3-1/TRBV3-2
CDR3aa: ASSHQRQTGNTIY

d_gene: .
v_gene: TRBV7-2
CDR3aa: ASTLDWYQPQH

d_gene: .
v_gene: TRBV5-1
CDR3aa: ASSPGVVGNTEAF

d_gene: .
v_gene: TRBV19
CDR3aa: ASSIGLTRQPQH

d_gene: TRBD1
v_gene: TRBV7-9
CDR3aa: ASSAWGRQGAREAF

d_gene: .
v_gene: TRBV28
CDR3aa: ASSLQGTEAF

d_gene: TRBD1
v_gene: TRBV6-5
CDR3aa: ASSYRSGGGYGYT

d_gene: TRBD1
v_gene: TRBV6-5
CDR3aa: ASSYSRGPGANVLT

d_gene: TRBD1
v_gene: TRBV18
CDR3aa: ASSDGGTGGYEQY

d_gene: TRBD1
v_gene: TRBV2
CDR3aa: ASSGWTGVEQY

d_gene: TRBD1
v_gene: TRBV18
CDR3aa: ASSRDRRNTEAF

d_gene: .
v_gene: TRBV6-5
CDR3aa: ASSYQAYNSPLH

d_gene: .
v_gene: TRBV30
CDR3aa: AWGFEDLAGNTIY

d_gene: .
v_gene: TRBV27
CDR3aa: ASSRRCCVVSHQETQY

d_gene: .
v_gene: TRBV5-1
CDR3aa: ASSLGMRETQY

d_gene: .
v_gene: TRBV30
CDR3aa: AWNTGMAEAF

d_gene: .
v_gene: TRBV2
CDR3aa: ASSDQSDT

d_gene: .
v_gene: TRBV5-4
CDR3aa: ASSPSRGGPGTGELF

d_gene: .
v_gene: TRBV6-5
CDR3aa: ASSSPLYGYT

d_gene: .
v_gene: TRBV29-1
CDR3aa: SVGETITYNEQF

d_gene: .
v_gene: TRBV5-6
CDR3aa: ASSLGLTPYGYT

d_gene: .
v_gene: TRBV6-1
CDR3aa: ASSEGTGFIYEQY

d_gene: .
v_gene: TRBV7-3
CDR3aa: ASSLGPTGYGYT

d_gene: TRBD1
v_gene: TRBV5-1
CDR3aa: ASSLGRTGNSPLH

d_gene: .
v_gene: TRBV6-2/TRBV6-3
CDR3aa: ASSYTDNEQF

d_gene: .
v_gene: TRBV7-2
CDR3aa: ASSSQGAPSSPQH

d_gene: TRBD2
v_gene: TRBV5-1
CDR3aa: ASSLTSGDETQY

d_gene: .
v_gene: TRBV6-6
CDR3aa: ASSYYGTSGGETQY

d_gene: .
v_gene: TRBV5-1
CDR3aa: ASSLDRQDSPLH

d_gene: .
v_gene: TRBV24-1
CDR3aa: ATSDGKGYT

d_gene: .
v_gene: TRBV28
CDR3aa: ASTGGPYSNQPQH

d_gene: .
v_gene: TRBV9
CDR3aa: ASSVASRGGTEAF

d_gene: .
v_gene: TRBV27
CDR3aa: ASSFLHIGIPGNGEQF

d_gene: .
v_gene: TRBV6-1
CDR3aa: ASSEVTGLGGGTEAF

d_gene: .
v_gene: TRBV28
CDR3aa: ASIMGGLGNTIY

d_gene: .
v_gene: TRBV9
CDR3aa: ASSVEARSPWETQY

d_gene: .
v_gene: TRBV6-5
CDR3aa: ASRWTNTGELF

d_gene: .
v_gene: TRBV5-1
CDR3aa: ASSFQGWGNTEAF

d_gene: TRBD2
v_gene: TRBV6-2/TRBV6-3
CDR3aa: ASSVARGVSWASYEQY

d_gene: TRBD1
v_gene: TRBV7-8
CDR3aa: ASSQPTGGGNIQY

d_gene: .
v_gene: TRBV5-6
CDR3aa: ASSLVGEQY

d_gene: TRBD1
v_gene: TRBV3-1/TRBV3-2
CDR3aa: ASSLYGQGKSPLH

d_gene: .
v_gene: TRBV24-1
CDR3aa: ATSDPDSGAYTQY

d_gene: .
v_gene: TRBV6-5
CDR3aa: ASSSTGTYYEQY